This section outlines one T cell receptor beta chain sequence together with its context. Its target is unknown. Measured with immunoSEQ multiplex PCR; TCRdb has only the in-frame clones, and not every one. This sample has about 470,000 clones, with around 75% found just once. The record originates from a study of shared clonotypes between healthy human individuals. Trimming shortened V by 1 base and J by 11 bases, and 8 bases separated the two germline ends. The CDR3 runs 11 residues. Germline V CDR1 and CDR2: MDHEN, SYDVKM. Study findings and constraints: Sampling involved blood alone; tissue repertoires likely differ.

The material sequenced was PBMCs. The rearrangement joins TRBV28 to TRBJ2-5; D is possibly TRBD2 (6 bases). This receptor was identified in a woman in her thirties or forties in good health. Some clones in this sample may be carry-over from other donors' samples. The CDR3 coding sequence is TGTGCCAGCAGTTTATTTCGGGAGCAGTACTTC. This sequence encodes CASSLFREQYF.